This T cell receptor beta chain was identified during a study of T and B cells in COVID-19 patients. Study summary: Of 20 active-infection patients, 11 to 12 were critically ill with mechanical ventilation or extracorporeal membrane oxygenation. In the active-infection cohort, about 90% of the roughly 20 patients had comorbidities linked to unfavorable COVID-19 outcome. General study points: CD4+, regulatory T cell, CD8+ and sorted SARS-CoV-2-responsive or tetramer+ T cells were not yet sequenced.

TRB was amplified from about 260-540 ng of blood genomic DNA. Germline V gives CDR1 SGHNT, CDR2 YYREEE (reference sequence). Between the trimmed V and J ends, which lost 4 bases and 0 bases, there was a span of 10 bases. The CDR3 is made up of 14 amino acids. TRB rearrangements were amplified by multiplex PCR with BIOMED2 TRB-A/B primers. TCRdb itself ran the multiplex PCR reads through MiXCR, one entry per CDR3 protein. Of about 7,000 distinct CDR3 sequences in the sample, 20% to 25% were seen once. This clonotype came up many times. Its cognate antigen is unknown. Material for sequencing was blood. The chain combines TRBV5-4 with TRBJ1-2, with unresolved D. The origin of this receptor is a human donor who had recovered from COVID-19. The CDR3 nucleotides read TGTGCCAGCAGCCAACAACAGACTAACTATGGCTACACCTTC. This gives the protein CASSQQQTNYGYTF.